This TCR beta chain came from a study of regulatory dendritic cells for organ transplantation. Libraries were prepared by immunoSEQ multiplex PCR; TCRdb keeps only in-frame clonotypes and omits some of them. The sample has 9,500 to 15,000 clones; approximately 75% are singletons. Allogeneic regulatory or mature dendritic cells were co-cultured for roughly five days with CFSE-labeled sorted T cells at 1:10. General study points: Memory CD8+ clonal expansion seemed more limited with regulatory than mature dendritic cells.

To note about this clone: No antigen is known for it.

Material for sequencing was naive CD8+ T cells from blood cultured with regulatory dendritic cells. Subset given: CD45RA+ naive T cells. The sequence was collected from a human donor in good health.

For the CDR3, the DNA is TGTGCCAGCAGCGTAGCAGGGACAGGGGCTAACTATGGCTACACCTTC. It encodes CASSVAGTGANYGYTF. The chain recombines TRBV9 with TRBJ1-2, with 10 bases that match TRBD1. Germline V gives CDR1 SGDLS, CDR2 YYNGEE. Unmatched junction bases numbered 2, after V lost 0 bases and J lost 0 bases. The CDR3 contains 16 residues.